The 2 T cell receptor beta chains listed next were all sequenced from one sample in a study of T cell responses to AZD1222 COVID-19 vaccine. The protocol was immunoSEQ multiplex PCR, while the TCRdb copy is restricted to in-frame clones and leaves out a portion. The sample yields around 110,000 clones, approximately 85% seen once. The sequencing here drew on peripheral blood, taken on day 0 of MenACWY control vaccination. These receptors came from an adult in good health.

This clone was observed a single time. CDR3 residues: CASSPYTGTDNQPQHF. The CDR3 DNA follows: TGTGCCAGCTCACCTTATACCGGGACGGATAATCAGCCCCAGCATTTT. The chain recombines TRBV18 with TRBJ1-5; D might be TRBD1 (5 bases). Trimming pared 3 bases from V and 4 bases from J, leaving 16 bases between. The CDR3 contains 16 residues. Per germline, CDR1 KGHSH and CDR2 LQKENI.

This clone was detected a few times. V gene TRBV14 combines with J gene TRBJ2-1, with 8 bases identical to TRBD2. CDR1 SGHDN and CDR2 FVKESK come from the germline V gene. This CDR3 has 16 amino acids. Trimming cost V 0 bases and J 2 bases; bases outside gene matches: 3. CDR3 in amino acids: CASSQDGLATYNEQFF. As DNA, the CDR3 is TGTGCCAGCAGCCAAGACGGACTAGCTACCTACAATGAGCAGTTCTTC.